This TCR beta chain comes out of a study of blood T cell repertoires in COVID-19. At the level of the study: T cells, B-cell-depleted T cells, or PBMCs provided the cDNA or gDNA that served as material.

Original processing methods: Estimation of nucleated cell counts was performed using reference gene primer amplification. Sequencing used immunoSEQ multiplex PCR; TCRdb keeps in-frame clones, though not all of them. The V and J calls and clone size were taken over from that table, and D and trimming were inferred from the DNA. The repertoire holds roughly 280,000 clones, with 85% to 90% as singletons. The V end was cut by 1 base, the J end by 3 bases, with 12 bases between. The CDR3 totals 15 residues. Germline CDR1 reads SGHDN; CDR2 reads FVKESK. It was during active infection that Seattle patients were enrolled and then longitudinally followed.

The V and J genes are TRBV14 and TRBJ1-1, with D perhaps matching TRBD1 (6 bases). The sequence derives from a woman aged 30 to 39 with COVID-19, enrolled during active disease. Sequenced input: peripheral blood. CDR3 protein: CASSQGEGVYTEAFF. Here the CDR3 DNA reads TGTGCCAGCAGCCAAGGCGAGGGGGTGTACACTGAAGCTTTCTTT.